Listed below are T cell receptor beta chains from one sample, sequenced in a study of identical twins. TCRdb passed the 5' RACE reads through MiXCR, listing each CDR3 protein once. The data show 400,000 to 550,000 distinct CDR3 sequences, with more than 13% seen just once and approximately 0.98% held by the top ten. These records were also assigned to another study, of yellow fever vaccine responses in identical twins.

Input material: CD4+ T cells sorted from blood. Receptors originate from a woman aged 18-29 years in good health. The CDR3 runs from the conserved cysteine through the conserved F or W. A D gene is named only where the DNA matches it firmly. The size field is filled for only some rows; it gives once, few, many or a size class.

J	V	D	size	DNA	CDR3
TRBJ2-1	TRBV3-1	-	once	TGTGCCAGCAGCCAAGGGACAGTCTCCTACAATGAGCAGTTCTTC	CASSQGTVSYNEQFF
TRBJ2-1	TRBV11-3	-	few	TGTGCCAGCAGCTTAGATAGCCATTACAATGAGCAGTTCTTC	CASSLDSHYNEQFF
TRBJ1-5	TRBV18	TRBD1	-	TGTGCCAGCTCACCGACCGGGACAGGGGTACAGCCCCAGCATTTT	CASSPTGTGVQPQHF
TRBJ2-5	TRBV3-1	TRBD2	few	TGTGCCAGCAGCCCTAGCGGGAGGCCCGAGACCCAGTACTTC	CASSPSGRPETQYF
TRBJ2-2	TRBV9	TRBD1	-	TGTGCCAGCAGCGTAGCCGGGACAGGGTCCGGGGAGCTGTTTTTT	CASSVAGTGSGELFF
TRBJ2-1	TRBV14	TRBD2	few	TGTGCCAGCAGCCCGGGACTAAGGGGCAATGAGCAGTTCTTC	CASSPGLRGNEQFF
TRBJ2-2	TRBV7-2	-	-	TGTGCCAGCAGCTTAGAACGGAAAGCCGGGGAGCTGTTTTTT	CASSLERKAGELFF
TRBJ2-3	TRBV6-1	-	few	TGTGCCAGCAGTGGAGGACAGAGCACAGATACGCAGTATTTT	CASSGGQSTDTQYF
TRBJ2-2	TRBV7-9	-	few	TGTGCCACCAGCTCCTCATCGACGGCTAACACCGGGGAGCTGTTTTTT	CATSSSSTANTGELFF
TRBJ2-7	TRBV5-1	TRBD1	-	TGCGCCAGCAGCTTGTCAGGGGGCCCCCACGAGCAGTACTTC	CASSLSGGPHEQYF
TRBJ2-7	TRBV4-2	TRBD1	-	TGTGCCAGCAGCGAGGGGACAGGGGGCGGCGAGCAGTACTTC	CASSEGTGGGEQYF
TRBJ2-1	TRBV19	-	few	TGTGCCAGTAGTATGCGGTCGGGGAGCTCCTACAATGAGCAGTTCTTC	CASSMRSGSSYNEQFF
TRBJ2-7	TRBV3-1	TRBD1	many	TGTGCCAGCAGCCCCCGGGACAGGGGAACCTACGAGCAGTACTTC	CASSPRDRGTYEQYF
TRBJ2-7	TRBV18	-	once	TGTGCCAGCTCACCTGTTGAAGGACGACCCTACGAGCAGTACTTC	CASSPVEGRPYEQYF
TRBJ2-7	TRBV7-9	-	-	TGTGCCAGCAGCTTGACGTCGGACGAGCAGTACTTC	CASSLTSDEQYF
TRBJ1-3	TRBV3-1	-	-	TGTGCCAGCAGCCGGACGGTGAGCTCTGAAAACACCATATATTTT	CASSRTVSSENTIYF
TRBJ1-2	TRBV11-2	-	few	TGTGCCAGCAGCCCGCGAACCGGACAGATCGATGGCTACACCTTC	CASSPRTGQIDGYTF
TRBJ1-2	TRBV10-2	-	many	TGCGCCAGCAGTGAGGCGGACAGAGTTGCCAGTTTGTATGGCTACACCTTC	CASSEADRVASLYGYTF
TRBJ2-7	TRBV5-4	-	-	TGTGCCAGCAGCTGGAGCCCTCAGGGTGTAGCCACCTACGAGCAGTACTTC	CASSWSPQGVATYEQYF
TRBJ2-1	TRBV11-2	TRBD1	few	TGTGCCAGCAGCCCGACGACAGGGCTTCAGCAGTTCTTC	CASSPTTGLQQFF
TRBJ2-1	TRBV25-1	-	-	TGTGCCAGCAGTGAGTCGGGGCGCGGCTCCTACAATGAGCAGTTCTTC	CASSESGRGSYNEQFF
TRBJ2-5	TRBV12-3/TRBV12-4	-	-	TGTGCCAGCAGTTTATTAAGGTTTATTCAAGAGACCCAGTACTTC	CASSLLRFIQETQYF
TRBJ2-1	TRBV12-3/TRBV12-4	TRBD1	few	TGTGCCAGCAGTCCTTCTGAACAGGGGGCAGCCTACAATGAGCAGTTCTTC	CASSPSEQGAAYNEQFF
TRBJ2-2	TRBV3-1	-	-	TGTGCCAGCAGCCAAGCTATCGGAGGGACAGCCGGGGAGCTGTTTTTT	CASSQAIGGTAGELFF
TRBJ2-3	TRBV5-8	TRBD1	many	TGTGCCAGCAGCTTGGGAGGGACAGGGCCAGATACGCAGTATTTT	CASSLGGTGPDTQYF
TRBJ2-3	TRBV5-1	TRBD1	few	TGCGCCAGCAGCCCAGGACAGGTCGGGGATACGCAGTATTTT	CASSPGQVGDTQYF
TRBJ2-2	TRBV12-3/TRBV12-4	TRBD2	-	TGTGCCAGCAGGGGACTAGCGGGGGGGCCGGACACCGGGGAGCTGTTTTTT	CASRGLAGGPDTGELFF
TRBJ1-5	TRBV20-1	TRBD1	-	TGCAGTGCGAGGGGACAGGGGGGAAATCAGCCCCAGCATTTT	CSARGQGGNQPQHF
TRBJ2-7	TRBV28	TRBD1	few	TGTGCCAGCAGTTTCCAGAGACAGGGGACAGCAGCCGCCTACGAGCAGTACTTC	CASSFQRQGTAAAYEQYF
TRBJ2-5	TRBV5-1	TRBD1	few	TGCGCCAGCAGCAAAGGACAGGGGGGGATAGAGACCCAGTACTTC	CASSKGQGGIETQYF
TRBJ2-2	TRBV6-2/TRBV6-3	TRBD2	few	TGTGCCAGCAGACGAGGGCGGGAGAGAAGGCCCGGGGAGCTGTTTTTT	CASRRGRERRPGELFF